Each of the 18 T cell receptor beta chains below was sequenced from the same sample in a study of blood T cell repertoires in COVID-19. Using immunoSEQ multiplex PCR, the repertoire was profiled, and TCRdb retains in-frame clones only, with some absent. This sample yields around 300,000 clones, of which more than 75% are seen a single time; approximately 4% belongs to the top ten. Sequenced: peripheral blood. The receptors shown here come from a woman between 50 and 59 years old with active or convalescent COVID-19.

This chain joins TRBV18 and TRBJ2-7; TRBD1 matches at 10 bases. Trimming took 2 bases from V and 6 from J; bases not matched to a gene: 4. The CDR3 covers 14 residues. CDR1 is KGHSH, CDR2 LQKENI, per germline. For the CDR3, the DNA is TGTGCCAGCTCACCAGGGACAGGGGATCGCGAGCAGTACTTC. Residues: CASSPGTGDREQYF.

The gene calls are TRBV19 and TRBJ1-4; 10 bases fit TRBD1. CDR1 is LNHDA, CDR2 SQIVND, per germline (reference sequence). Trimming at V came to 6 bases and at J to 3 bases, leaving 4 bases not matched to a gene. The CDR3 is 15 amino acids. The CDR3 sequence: CASRGQGLSNEKLFF. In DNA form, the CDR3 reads TGTGCCAGTAGGGGACAGGGGTTGTCTAATGAAAAACTGTTTTTT.

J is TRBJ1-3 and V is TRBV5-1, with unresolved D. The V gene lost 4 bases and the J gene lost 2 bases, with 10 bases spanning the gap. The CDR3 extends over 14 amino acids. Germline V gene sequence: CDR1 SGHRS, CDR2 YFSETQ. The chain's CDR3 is CASSLGSAGNTIYF. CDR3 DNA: TGCGCCAGCAGCCTAGGGAGTGCTGGAAACACCATATATTTT.

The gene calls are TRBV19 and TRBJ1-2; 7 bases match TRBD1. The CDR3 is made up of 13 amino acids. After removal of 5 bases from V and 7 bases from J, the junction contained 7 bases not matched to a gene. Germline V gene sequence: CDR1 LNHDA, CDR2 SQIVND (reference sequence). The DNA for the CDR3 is TGTGCCAGTAGTGACAGGGCGAGGGGTGGCTACACCTTC. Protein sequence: CASSDRARGGYTF.

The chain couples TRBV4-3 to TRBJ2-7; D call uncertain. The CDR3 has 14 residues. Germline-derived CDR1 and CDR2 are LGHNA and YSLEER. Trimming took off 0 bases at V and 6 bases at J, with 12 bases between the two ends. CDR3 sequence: CASSQDWAVAEQYF. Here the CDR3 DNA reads TGCGCCAGCAGCCAAGATTGGGCCGTTGCCGAGCAGTACTTC.

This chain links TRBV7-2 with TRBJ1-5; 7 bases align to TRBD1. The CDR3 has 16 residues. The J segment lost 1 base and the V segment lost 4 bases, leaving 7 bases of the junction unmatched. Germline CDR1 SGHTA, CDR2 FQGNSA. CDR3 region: CASSSPQGGSNQPQHF. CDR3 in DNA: TGTGCCAGCAGCTCACCCCAGGGGGGAAGCAATCAGCCCCAGCATTTT.

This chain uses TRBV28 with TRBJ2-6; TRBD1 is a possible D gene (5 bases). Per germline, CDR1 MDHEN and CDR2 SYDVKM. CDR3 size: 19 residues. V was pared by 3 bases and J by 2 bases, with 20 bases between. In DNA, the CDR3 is TGTGCCAGCAGTTTTGTTTTGGGCAGGGAAGCCCCTGGGGCCAACGTCCTGACTTTC. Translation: CASSFVLGREAPGANVLTF.

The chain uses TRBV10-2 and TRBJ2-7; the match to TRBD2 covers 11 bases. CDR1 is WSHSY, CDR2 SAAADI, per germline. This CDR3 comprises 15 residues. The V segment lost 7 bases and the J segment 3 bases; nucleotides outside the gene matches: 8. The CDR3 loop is CASTAPGTSGYEQYF. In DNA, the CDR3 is TGCGCCAGCACGGCCCCCGGGACTAGCGGCTACGAGCAGTACTTC.

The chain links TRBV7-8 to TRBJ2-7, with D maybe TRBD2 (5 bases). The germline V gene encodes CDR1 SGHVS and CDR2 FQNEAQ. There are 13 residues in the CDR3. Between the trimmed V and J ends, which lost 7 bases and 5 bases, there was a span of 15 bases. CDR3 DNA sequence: TGTGCCAGCACTTCGGGGTTGGTGAACGAGCAGTACTTC. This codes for CASTSGLVNEQYF.

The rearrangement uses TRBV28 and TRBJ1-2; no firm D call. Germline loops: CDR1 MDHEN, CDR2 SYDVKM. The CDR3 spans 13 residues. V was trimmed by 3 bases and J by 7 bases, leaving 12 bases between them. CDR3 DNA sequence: TGTGCCAGCAGTTTTTCGTCGGGTATTGGCTACACCTTC. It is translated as CASSFSSGIGYTF.

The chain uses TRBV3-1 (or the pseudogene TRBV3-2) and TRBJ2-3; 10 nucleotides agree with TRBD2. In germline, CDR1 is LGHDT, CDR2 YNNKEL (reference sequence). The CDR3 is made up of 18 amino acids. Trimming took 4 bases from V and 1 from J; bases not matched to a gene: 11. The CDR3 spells CASSLTLTSGFRTDTQYF. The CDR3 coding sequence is TGTGCCAGCAGCCTCACCCTGACTAGCGGGTTCCGCACAGATACGCAGTATTTT.

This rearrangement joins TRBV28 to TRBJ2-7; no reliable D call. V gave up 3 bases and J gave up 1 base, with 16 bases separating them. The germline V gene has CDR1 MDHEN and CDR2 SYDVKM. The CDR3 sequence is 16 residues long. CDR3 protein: CASSFIESILSYEQYF. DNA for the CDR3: TGTGCCAGCAGTTTTATTGAGAGCATACTATCCTACGAGCAGTACTTC. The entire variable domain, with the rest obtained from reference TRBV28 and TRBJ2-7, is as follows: DVKVTQSSRYLVKRTGEKVFLECVQDMDHENMFWYRQDPGLGLRLIYFSYDVKMKEKGDIPEGYSVSREKKERFSLILESASTNQTSMYLCASSFIESILSYEQYFGPGTRLTVT.

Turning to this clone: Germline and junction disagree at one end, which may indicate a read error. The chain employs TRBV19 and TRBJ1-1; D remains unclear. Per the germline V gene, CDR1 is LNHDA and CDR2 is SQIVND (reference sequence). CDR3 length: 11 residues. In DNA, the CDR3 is TGTGCCAGTAGTACCCTCGCGGTCTACCTCTTT. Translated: CASSTLAVYLF.

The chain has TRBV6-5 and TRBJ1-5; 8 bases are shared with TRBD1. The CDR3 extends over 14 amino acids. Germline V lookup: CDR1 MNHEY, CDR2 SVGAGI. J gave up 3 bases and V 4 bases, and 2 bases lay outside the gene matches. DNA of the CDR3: TGTGCCAGCAGTTCAGGGGGCAACAATCAGCCCCAGCATTTT. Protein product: CASSSGGNNQPQHF.

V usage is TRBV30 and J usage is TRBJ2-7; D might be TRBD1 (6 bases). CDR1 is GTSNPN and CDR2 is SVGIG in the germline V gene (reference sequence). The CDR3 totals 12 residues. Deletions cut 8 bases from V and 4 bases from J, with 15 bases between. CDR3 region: CALRGPKYEQYF. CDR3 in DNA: TGTGCCCTCAGGGGTCCTAAGTACGAGCAGTACTTC.

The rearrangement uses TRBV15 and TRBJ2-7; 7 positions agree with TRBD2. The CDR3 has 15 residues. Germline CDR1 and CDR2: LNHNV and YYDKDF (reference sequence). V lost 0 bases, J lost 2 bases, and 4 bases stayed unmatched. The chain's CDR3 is CATSRDVGTTYEQYF. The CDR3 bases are TGTGCCACCAGCAGAGATGTCGGGACTACCTACGAGCAGTACTTC.

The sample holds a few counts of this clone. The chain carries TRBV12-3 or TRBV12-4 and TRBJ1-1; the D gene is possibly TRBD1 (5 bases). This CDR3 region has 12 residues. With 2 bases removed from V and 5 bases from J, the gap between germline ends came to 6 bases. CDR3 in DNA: TGTGCCAGCAGTTTAAAGGGGACTGAAGCTTTCTTT. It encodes CASSLKGTEAFF.

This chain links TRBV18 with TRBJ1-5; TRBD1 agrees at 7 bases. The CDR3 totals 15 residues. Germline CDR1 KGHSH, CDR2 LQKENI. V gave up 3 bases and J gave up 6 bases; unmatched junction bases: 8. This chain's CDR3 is CASSPTGKEGQPQHF. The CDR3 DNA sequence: TGTGCCAGCTCACCGACAGGGAAGGAGGGTCAGCCCCAGCATTTT.